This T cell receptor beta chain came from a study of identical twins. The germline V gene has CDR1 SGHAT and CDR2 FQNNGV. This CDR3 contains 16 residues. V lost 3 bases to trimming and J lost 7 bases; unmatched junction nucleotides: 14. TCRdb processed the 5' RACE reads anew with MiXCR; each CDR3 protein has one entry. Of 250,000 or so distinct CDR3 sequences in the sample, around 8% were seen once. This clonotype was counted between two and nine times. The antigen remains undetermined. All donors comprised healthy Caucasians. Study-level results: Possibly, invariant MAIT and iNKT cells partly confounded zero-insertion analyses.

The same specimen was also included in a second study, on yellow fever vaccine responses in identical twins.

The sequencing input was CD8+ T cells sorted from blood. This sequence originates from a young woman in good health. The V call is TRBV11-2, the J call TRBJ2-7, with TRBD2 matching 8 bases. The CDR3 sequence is CASSLPPGSGGGEQYF. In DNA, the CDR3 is TGTGCCAGCAGCTTGCCCCCGGGGAGCGGGGGAGGTGAGCAGTACTTC.